This is a list of T cell receptor beta chains from one sample in a study of coeliac disease. Sequenced by immunoSEQ multiplex PCR; TCRdb stores in-frame clones only, minus some. The sample holds approximately 7,000 clones, approximately 72% seen once. Sample: lamina propria lymphocytes from the gut. The receptors here all came from a man aged 45-60 years with active celiac disease. Each CDR3 is given with its conserved first and last residue. The order of the fields is CDR3 DNA, CDR3 protein, D gene, CDR3 length, clone size, J gene, V gene. A D gene is named only where the DNA matches it firmly. A row's size may be missing; if present it is once, few, many or a size class.

TGTGCCAGCAGCTCCGGGACTAGCGTATTCCAAGAGACCCAGTACTTC	CASSSGTSVFQETQYF	TRBD2	16	.	TRBJ2-5	TRBV5-4
TGCGCCAGCAGCTGGGAGCTGGGACAGGCGGGGAACACCGGGGAGCTGTTTTTT	CASSWELGQAGNTGELFF	TRBD1	18	.	TRBJ2-2	TRBV5-1
TGTGCCAGCAGTGAGAACAGTGAAGCTTTCTTT	CASSENSEAFF	.	11	few	TRBJ1-1	TRBV2
TGTGCCAGCTCACCACCGGAGATTCTTAACTATGGCTACACCTTC	CASSPPEILNYGYTF	.	15	.	TRBJ1-2	TRBV18
TGCGCCAGCAGCCAAGTCGGAGGGTCCTACGAGCAGTACTTC	CASSQVGGSYEQYF	.	14	few	TRBJ2-7	TRBV4-1
TGTGCCAGCAGCCTTGGACAGAATGAAGCTTTCTTT	CASSLGQNEAFF	.	12	few	TRBJ1-1	TRBV5-4
TGCGCCAGCAGCTTGACCATTGGGGCTCGGGCTTCAGATACGCAGTATTTT	CASSLTIGARASDTQYF	.	17	few	TRBJ2-3	TRBV5-1
TGTGCCAGCAGCTTACGGGCGGGGAGCACAGATACGCAGTATTTT	CASSLRAGSTDTQYF	.	15	few	TRBJ2-3	TRBV7-9
TGTGCCAGCAGCTTTCAAGCGGGGGGCTGGACAGATACGCAGTATTTT	CASSFQAGGWTDTQYF	TRBD2	16	.	TRBJ2-3	TRBV7-2
TGTGCCAGCAGTGAACTAAATATTCTTGAAAAACTGTTTTTT	CASSELNILEKLFF	.	14	.	TRBJ1-4	TRBV6-1
TGTGCCAGCAGCTTAGAATTGTGGGGGCAGGCGCAGTATTTT	CASSLELWGQAQYF	.	14	.	TRBJ2-3	TRBV7-8